A single T cell receptor beta chain is shown here with its context. Its target is not known. The data originate from a study of a mutant IDH1 vaccine in newly diagnosed glioma. About the research overall: Previous treatment comprised radiotherapy, temozolomide, or both, mostly both.

Findings of the study overall: Apparently unrelated to pseudoprogression were changes in the top peripheral T cell clonotypes.

The assay was immunoSEQ multiplex PCR, and TCRdb's table has in-frame clones only and misses some. Here the sample spans tens of thousands of clones, 80% to 95% being singletons. Described time point: baseline, week 1 (first vaccination visit). Sample treatment: pre-vaccination baseline after standard-of-care therapy. Germline assignment: CDR1 SNHLY and CDR2 FYNNEI. V was trimmed by 2 bases and J by 5 bases, leaving 10 bases between them. The CDR3 length is 14 residues. V and J are TRBV2 and TRBJ1-5, with D possibly matching TRBD1 (5 bases). This sequence originates from a man between 25 and 39 years old with glioma. Sequencing was performed on PBMCs, taken from a glioma patient treated with radiotherapy, temozolomide or both. The CDR3 DNA is TGTGCCAGCAGTGAACAGGGCCTAGATCAGCCCCAGCATTTT. It codes for CASSEQGLDQPQHF.